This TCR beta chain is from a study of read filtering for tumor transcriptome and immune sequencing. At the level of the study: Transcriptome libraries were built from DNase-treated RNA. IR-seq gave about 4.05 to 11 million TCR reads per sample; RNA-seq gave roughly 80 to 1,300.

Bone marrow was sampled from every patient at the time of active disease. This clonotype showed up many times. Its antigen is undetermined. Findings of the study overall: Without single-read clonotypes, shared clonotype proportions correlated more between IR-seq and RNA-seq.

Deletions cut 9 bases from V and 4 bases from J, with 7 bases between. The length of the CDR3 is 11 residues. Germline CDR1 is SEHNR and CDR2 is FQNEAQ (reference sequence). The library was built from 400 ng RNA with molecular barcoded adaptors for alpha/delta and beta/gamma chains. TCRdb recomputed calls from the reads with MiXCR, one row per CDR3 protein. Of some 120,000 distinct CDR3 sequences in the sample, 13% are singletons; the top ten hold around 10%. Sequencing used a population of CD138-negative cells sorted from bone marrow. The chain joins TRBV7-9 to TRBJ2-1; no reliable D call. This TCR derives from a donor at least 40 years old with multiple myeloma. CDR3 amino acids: CASSNYNEQFF. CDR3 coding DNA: TGTGCCAGTAGTAATTACAATGAGCAGTTCTTC. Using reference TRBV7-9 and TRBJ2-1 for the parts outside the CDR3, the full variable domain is DTGVSQNPRHKITKRGQNVTFRCDPISEHNRLYWYRQTLGQGPEFLTYFQNEAQLEKSRLLSDRFSAERPKGSFSTLEIQRTEQGDSAMYLCASSNYNEQFFGPGTRLTVL.